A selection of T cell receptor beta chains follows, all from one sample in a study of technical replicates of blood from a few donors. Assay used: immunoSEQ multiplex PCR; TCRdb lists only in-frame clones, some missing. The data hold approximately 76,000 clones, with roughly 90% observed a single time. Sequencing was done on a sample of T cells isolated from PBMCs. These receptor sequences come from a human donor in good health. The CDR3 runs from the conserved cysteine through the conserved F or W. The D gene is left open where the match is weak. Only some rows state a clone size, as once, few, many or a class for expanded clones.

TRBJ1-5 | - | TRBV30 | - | CAWSVHDNQPQHF | TGTGCCTGGAGTGTACACGACAATCAGCCCCAGCATTTT
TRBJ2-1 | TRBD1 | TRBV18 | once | CASSPFGDRGYNEQFF | TGTGCCAGCTCACCATTTGGAGACAGGGGTTACAATGAGCAGTTCTTC
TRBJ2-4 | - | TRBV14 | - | CASSRGSLAKNIQYF | TGTGCCAGCAGCCGCGGATCACTAGCCAAAAACATTCAGTACTTC
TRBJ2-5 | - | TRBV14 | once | CASRDNQKETQYF | TGTGCCAGCAGGGACAACCAAAAAGAGACCCAGTACTTC
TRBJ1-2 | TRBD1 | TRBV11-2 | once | CASSLVKGAFGYTF | TGTGCCAGCAGCTTAGTAAAGGGGGCGTTTGGCTACACCTTC
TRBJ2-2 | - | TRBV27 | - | CASSPPGRGNTGELFF | TGTGCCAGCAGTCCTCCGGGGCGGGGGAACACCGGGGAGCTGTTTTTT
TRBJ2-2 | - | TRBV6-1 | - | CASRRSAPGELFF | TGTGCCAGCAGGCGGTCCGCCCCCGGGGAGCTGTTTTTT
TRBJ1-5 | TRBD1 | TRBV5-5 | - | CASSLTGDSNQPQHF | TGTGCCAGCAGCTTAACAGGGGATAGCAATCAGCCCCAGCATTTT
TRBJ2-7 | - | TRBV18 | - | CASSGTLTASYEQYF | TGTGCCAGCTCGGGCACGTTGACAGCCTCCTACGAGCAGTACTTC
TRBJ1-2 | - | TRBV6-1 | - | CASPQGNYGYTF | TGTGCCAGCCCCCAGGGAAACTATGGCTACACCTTC
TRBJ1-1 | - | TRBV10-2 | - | CASSEWETEAFF | TGCGCCAGCAGTGAGTGGGAGACTGAAGCTTTCTTT
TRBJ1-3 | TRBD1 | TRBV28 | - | CASASDRGTGNTIYF | TGTGCCAGCGCCTCTGACAGGGGAACTGGAAACACCATATATTTT
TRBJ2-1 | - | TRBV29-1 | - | CSVETSDYVSDNEQFF | TGCAGCGTTGAAACCTCGGACTACGTGAGTGATAATGAGCAGTTCTTC
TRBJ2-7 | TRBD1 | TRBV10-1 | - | CASSRDRGEQYF | TGCGCCAGCAGCAGGGACAGGGGTGAGCAGTACTTC
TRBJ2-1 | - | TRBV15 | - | CATSREAEIYNEQFF | TGTGCCACCAGCAGAGAAGCGGAGATTTACAATGAGCAGTTCTTC
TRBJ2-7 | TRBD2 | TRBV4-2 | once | CASSQDNPKGLWTSGNQDEQYF | TGTGCCAGCAGCCAAGATAACCCCAAGGGCCTATGGACTAGCGGGAATCAGGACGAGCAGTACTTC
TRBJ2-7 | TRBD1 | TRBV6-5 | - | CASSLRQGYEQYF | TGTGCCAGCAGTCTCCGACAGGGCTACGAGCAGTACTTC
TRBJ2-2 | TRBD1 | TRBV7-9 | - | CASSFGIGDSNTGELFF | TGTGCCAGCAGCTTCGGGATAGGGGACAGCAACACCGGGGAGCTGTTTTTT
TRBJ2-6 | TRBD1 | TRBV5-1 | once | CASRTTGYSGANVLTF | TGCGCCAGCAGAACGACAGGGTACTCTGGGGCCAACGTCCTGACTTTC
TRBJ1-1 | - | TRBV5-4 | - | CASSLGGDRGGEAFF | TGTGCCAGCAGCTTGGGAGGGGACCGCGGGGGTGAAGCTTTCTTT
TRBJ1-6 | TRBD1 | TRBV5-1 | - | CASSLSGQANSPLHF | TGCGCCAGCAGCTTGTCGGGACAGGCTAATTCACCCCTCCACTTT
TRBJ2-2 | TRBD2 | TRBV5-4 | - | CASSLVSGGANTGELFF | TGTGCCAGCAGCTTGGTTAGCGGGGGGGCGAACACCGGGGAGCTGTTTTTT
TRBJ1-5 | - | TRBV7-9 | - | CASSLTFGLEDQPQHF | TGTGCCAGCAGCTTAACTTTCGGTCTGGAGGATCAGCCCCAGCATTTT
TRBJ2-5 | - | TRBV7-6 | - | CASSFDNGRETQYF | TGTGCCAGCAGCTTTGATAACGGTCGAGAGACCCAGTACTTC
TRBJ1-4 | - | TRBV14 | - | CASNRGGNEKLFF | TGTGCCAGCAATCGTGGAGGAAATGAAAAACTGTTTTTT
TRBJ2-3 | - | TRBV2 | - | CASRLGVSWPRRTDTQYF | TGTGCCAGCAGGCTGGGAGTTAGTTGGCCGCGGCGGACAGATACGCAGTATTTT